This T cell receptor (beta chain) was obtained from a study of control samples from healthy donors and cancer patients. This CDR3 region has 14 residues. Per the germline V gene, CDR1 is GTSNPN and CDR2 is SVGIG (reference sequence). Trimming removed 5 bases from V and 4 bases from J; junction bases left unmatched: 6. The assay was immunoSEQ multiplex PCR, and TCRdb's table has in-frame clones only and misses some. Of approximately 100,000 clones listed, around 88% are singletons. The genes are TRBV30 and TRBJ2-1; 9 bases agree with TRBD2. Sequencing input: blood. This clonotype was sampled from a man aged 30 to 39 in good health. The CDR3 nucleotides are TGTGCCTGGTTTAGCGGGAGCCCGTACAATGAGCAGTTCTTC. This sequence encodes CAWFSGSPYNEQFF.